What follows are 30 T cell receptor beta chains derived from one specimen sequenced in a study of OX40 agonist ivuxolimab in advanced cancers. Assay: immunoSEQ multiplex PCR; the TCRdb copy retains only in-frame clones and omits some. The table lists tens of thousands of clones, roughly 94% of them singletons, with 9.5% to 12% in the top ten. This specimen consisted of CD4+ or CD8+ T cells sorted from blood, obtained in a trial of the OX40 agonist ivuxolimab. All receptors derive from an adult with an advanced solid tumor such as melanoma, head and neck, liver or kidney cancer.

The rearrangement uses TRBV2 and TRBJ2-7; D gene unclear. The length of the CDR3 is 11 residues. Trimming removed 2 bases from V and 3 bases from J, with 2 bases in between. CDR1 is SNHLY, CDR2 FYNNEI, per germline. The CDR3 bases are TGTGCCAGCAGTGAATACTACGAGCAGTACTTC. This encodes CASSEYYEQYF.

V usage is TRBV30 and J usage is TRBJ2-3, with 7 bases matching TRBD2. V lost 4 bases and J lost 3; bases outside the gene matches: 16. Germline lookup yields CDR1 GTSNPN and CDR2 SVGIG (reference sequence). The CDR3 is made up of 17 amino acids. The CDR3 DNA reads TGTGCCTGGACCTGGGGAGGGGAACCTTTCTTGACAGATACGCAGTATTTT. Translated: CAWTWGGEPFLTDTQYF.

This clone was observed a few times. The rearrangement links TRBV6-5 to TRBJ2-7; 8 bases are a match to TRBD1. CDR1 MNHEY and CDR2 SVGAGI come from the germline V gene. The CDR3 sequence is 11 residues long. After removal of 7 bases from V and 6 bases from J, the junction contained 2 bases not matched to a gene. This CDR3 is CASIDRGEQYF. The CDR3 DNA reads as TGTGCCAGCATCGACAGGGGCGAGCAGTACTTC.

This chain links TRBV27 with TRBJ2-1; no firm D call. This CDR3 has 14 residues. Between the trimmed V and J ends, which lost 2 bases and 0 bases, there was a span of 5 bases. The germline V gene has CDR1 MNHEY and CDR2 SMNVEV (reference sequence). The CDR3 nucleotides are TGTGCCAGCAGTTTAGGAAACTCCTACAATGAGCAGTTCTTC. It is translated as CASSLGNSYNEQFF.

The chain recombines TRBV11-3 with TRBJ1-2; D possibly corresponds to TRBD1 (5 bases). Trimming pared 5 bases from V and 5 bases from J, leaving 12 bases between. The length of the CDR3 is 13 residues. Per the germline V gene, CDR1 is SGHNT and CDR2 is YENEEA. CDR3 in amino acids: CASSEGPLYGYTF. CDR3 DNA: TGTGCCAGCAGCGAGGGACCGCTGTATGGCTACACCTTC.

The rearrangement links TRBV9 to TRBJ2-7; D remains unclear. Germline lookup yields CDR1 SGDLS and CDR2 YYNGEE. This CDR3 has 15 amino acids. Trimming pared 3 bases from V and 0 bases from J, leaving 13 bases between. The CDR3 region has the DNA TGTGCCAGCAGCGAAAGAAGTAGTGGCTCCTACGAGCAGTACTTC. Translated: CASSERSSGSYEQYF.

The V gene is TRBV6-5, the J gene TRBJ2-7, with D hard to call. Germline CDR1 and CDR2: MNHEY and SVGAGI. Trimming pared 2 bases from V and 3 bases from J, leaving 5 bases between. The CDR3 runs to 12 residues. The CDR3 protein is CASSYILYEQYF. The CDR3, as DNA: TGTGCCAGCAGTTACATCCTCTACGAGCAGTACTTC.

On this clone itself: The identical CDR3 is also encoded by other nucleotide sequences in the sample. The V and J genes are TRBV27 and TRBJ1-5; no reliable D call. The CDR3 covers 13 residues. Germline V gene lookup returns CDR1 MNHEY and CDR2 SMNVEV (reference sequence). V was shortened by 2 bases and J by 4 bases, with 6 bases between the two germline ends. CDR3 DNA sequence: TGTGCCAGCAGTTTACTAGGGAATCAGCCCCAGCATTTT. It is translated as CASSLLGNQPQHF.

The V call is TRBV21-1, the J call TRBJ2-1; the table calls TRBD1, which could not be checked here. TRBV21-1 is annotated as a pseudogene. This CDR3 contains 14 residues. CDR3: CAAVVSHSYNEQFF. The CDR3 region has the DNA TGTGCCGCAGTCGTATCCCACTCCTACAATGAGCAGTTCTTC.

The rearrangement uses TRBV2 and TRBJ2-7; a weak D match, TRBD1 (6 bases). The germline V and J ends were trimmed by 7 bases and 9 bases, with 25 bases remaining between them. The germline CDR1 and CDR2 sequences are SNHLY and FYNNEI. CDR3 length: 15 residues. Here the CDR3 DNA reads TGTGCCAGCATCGCGACGGACAGCTACTTACGAGGGCAGTACTTC. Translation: CASIATDSYLRGQYF. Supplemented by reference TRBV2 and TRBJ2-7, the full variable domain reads EPEVTQTPSHQVTQMGQEVILRCVPISNHLYFYWYRQILGQKVEFLVSFYNNEISEKSEIFDDQFSVERPDGSNFTLKIRSTKLEDSAMYFCASIATDSYLRGQYFGPGTRLTVT.

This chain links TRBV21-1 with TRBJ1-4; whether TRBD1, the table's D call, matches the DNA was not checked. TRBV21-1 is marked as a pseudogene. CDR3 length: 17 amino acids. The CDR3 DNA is TGTGCCAGCAGCAAAGCTTGCTGGGGCTGCCCGGATGAAAAACTGTTTTTT. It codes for CASSKACWGCPDEKLFF.

The CDR3 is CASSPRDGSPYEQYF. Here the CDR3 DNA reads TGTGCCAGCAGCCCCCGGGACGGGAGTCCCTACGAGCAGTACTTC. This chain connects TRBV5-6 to TRBJ2-7; D perhaps matches TRBD2 (6 bases). Looked up from germline, CDR1 is SGHDT and CDR2 is YYEEEE. The CDR3 spans 15 residues. V was shortened by 4 bases and J by 2 bases, with 16 bases between the two germline ends.

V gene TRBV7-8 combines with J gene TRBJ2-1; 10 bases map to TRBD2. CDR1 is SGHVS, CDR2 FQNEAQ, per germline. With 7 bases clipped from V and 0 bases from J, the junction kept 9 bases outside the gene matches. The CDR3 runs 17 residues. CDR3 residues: CASTEGLAPSSYNEQFF. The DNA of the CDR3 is TGTGCCAGCACCGAGGGACTAGCGCCCAGCTCCTACAATGAGCAGTTCTTC.

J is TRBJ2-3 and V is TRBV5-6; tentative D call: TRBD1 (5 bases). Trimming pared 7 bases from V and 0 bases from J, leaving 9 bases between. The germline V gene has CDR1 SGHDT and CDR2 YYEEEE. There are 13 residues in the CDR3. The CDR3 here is CASLAGSTDTQYF. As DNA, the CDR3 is TGTGCCAGCCTGGCAGGGAGCACAGATACGCAGTATTTT.

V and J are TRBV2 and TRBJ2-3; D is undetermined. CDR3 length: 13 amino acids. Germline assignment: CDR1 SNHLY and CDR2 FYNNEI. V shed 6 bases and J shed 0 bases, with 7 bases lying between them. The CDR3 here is CASRPTSTDTQYF. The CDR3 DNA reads TGTGCCAGCAGACCGACTAGCACAGATACGCAGTATTTT.

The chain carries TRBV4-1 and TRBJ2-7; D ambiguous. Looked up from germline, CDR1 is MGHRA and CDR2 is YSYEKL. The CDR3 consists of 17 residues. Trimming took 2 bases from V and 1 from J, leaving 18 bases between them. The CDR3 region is CASSQTVSTDLSYEQYF. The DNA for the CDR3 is TGCGCCAGCAGCCAAACGGTGTCCACAGATTTATCCTACGAGCAGTACTTC.

The CDR3: CASSGTRADTQYF. CDR3 bases: TGTGCCAGCAGTGGGACAAGGGCAGATACGCAGTATTTT. The chain links TRBV7-6 to TRBJ2-3; TRBD1 might be the D (6 bases). Looked up from germline, CDR1 is SGHVS and CDR2 is FNYEAQ. V was trimmed by 6 bases and J by 4 bases, leaving 11 bases between them. This CDR3 comprises 13 residues.

The CDR3 sequence is CSASDREGYGYTF. The CDR3 region has the DNA TGCAGCGCCTCCGACAGGGAAGGCTATGGCTACACCTTC. The V call is TRBV29-1, the J call TRBJ1-2, with 7 bases aligning to TRBD1. The length of the CDR3 is 13 residues. V was clipped by 7 bases and J by 4 bases; unmatched bases: 9. CDR1 SQVTM and CDR2 ANQGSEA come from the germline V gene.

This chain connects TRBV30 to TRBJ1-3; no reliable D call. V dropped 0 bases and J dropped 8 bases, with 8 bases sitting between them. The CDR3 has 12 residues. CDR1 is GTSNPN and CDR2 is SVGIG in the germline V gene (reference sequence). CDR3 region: CAWSVLQDTIYF. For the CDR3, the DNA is TGTGCCTGGAGTGTTCTTCAGGACACCATATATTTT. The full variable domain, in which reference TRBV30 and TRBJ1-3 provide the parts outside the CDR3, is SQTIHQWPATLVQPVGSPLSLECTVEGTSNPNLYWYRQAAGRGLQLLFYSVGIGQISSEVPQNLSASRPQDRQFILSSKKLLLSDSGFYLCAWSVLQDTIYFGEGSWLTVV.

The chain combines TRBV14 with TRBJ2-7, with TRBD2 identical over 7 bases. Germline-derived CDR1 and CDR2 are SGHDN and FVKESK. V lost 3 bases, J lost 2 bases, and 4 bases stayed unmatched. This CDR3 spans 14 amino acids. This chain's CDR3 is CASSQTSSTYEQYF. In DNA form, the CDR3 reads TGTGCCAGCAGCCAGACTAGCAGCACCTACGAGCAGTACTTC.

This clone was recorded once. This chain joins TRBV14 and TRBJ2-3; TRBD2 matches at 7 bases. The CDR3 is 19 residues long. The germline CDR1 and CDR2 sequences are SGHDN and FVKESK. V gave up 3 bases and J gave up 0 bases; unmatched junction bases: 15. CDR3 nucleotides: TGTGCCAGCAGCCAGGACGGGAGGATGGGGTCCATTAGCACAGATACGCAGTATTTT. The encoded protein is CASSQDGRMGSISTDTQYF. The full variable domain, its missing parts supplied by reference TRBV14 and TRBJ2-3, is EAGVTQFPSHSVIEKGQTVTLRCDPISGHDNLYWYRRVMGKEIKFLLHFVKESKQDESGMPNNRFLAERTGGTYSTLKVQPAELEDSGVYFCASSQDGRMGSISTDTQYFGPGTRLTVL.

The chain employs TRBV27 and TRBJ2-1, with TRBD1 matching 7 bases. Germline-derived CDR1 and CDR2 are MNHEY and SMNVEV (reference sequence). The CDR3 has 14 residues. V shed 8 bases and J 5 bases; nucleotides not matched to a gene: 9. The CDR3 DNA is TGTGCCAGCGGGACAGCCCTTAGACACAATGAGCAGTTCTTC. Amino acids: CASGTALRHNEQFF.

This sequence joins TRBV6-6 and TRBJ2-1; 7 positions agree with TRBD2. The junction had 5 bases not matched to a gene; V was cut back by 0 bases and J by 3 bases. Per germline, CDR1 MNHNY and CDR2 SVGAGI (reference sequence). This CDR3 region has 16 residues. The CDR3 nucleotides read TGTGCCAGCAGTTACTCGGCTAGCGGAGACTACAATGAGCAGTTCTTC. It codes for CASSYSASGDYNEQFF.

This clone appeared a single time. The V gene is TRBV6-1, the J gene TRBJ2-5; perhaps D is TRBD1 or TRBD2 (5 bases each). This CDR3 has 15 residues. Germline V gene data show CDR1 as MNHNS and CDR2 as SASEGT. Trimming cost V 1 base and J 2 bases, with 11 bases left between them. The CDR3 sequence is CASSEGWGIQETQYF. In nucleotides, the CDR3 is TGTGCCAGCAGTGAAGGGTGGGGGATTCAAGAGACCCAGTACTTC.

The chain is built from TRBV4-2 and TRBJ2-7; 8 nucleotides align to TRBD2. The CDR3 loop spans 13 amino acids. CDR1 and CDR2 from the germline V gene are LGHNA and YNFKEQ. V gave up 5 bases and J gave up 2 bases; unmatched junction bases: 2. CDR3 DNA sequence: TGTGCCAGCAGCACGACTAGCGCCTACGAGCAGTACTTC. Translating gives CASSTTSAYEQYF.

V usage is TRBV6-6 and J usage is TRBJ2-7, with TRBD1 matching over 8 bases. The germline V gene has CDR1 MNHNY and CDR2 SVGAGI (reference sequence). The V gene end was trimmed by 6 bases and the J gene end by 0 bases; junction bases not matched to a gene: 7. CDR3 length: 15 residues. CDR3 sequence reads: CASSHGQGGSYEQYF. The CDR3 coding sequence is TGTGCCAGCAGCCACGGACAGGGAGGCTCCTACGAGCAGTACTTC.

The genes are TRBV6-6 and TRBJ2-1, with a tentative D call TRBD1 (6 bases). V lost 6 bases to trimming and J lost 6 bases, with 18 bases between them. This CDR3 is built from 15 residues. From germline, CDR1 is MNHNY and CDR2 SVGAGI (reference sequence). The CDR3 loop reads CASSPVGAQGNEQFF. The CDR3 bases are TGTGCCAGCAGCCCCGTGGGGGCCCAAGGCAATGAGCAGTTCTTC.

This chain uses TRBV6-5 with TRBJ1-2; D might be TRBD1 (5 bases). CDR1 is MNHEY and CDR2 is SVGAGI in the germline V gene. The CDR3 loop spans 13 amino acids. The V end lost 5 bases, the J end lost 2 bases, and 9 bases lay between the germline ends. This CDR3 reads CASSPGRNYGYTF. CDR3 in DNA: TGTGCCAGCAGTCCGGGACGGAACTATGGCTACACCTTC.

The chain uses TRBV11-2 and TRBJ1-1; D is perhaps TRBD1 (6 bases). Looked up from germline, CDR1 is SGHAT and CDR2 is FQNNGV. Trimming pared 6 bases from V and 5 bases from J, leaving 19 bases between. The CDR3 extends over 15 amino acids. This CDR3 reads CASRPRNRVGTEAFF. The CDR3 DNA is TGTGCCAGCAGACCAAGGAACAGGGTAGGAACTGAAGCTTTCTTT.

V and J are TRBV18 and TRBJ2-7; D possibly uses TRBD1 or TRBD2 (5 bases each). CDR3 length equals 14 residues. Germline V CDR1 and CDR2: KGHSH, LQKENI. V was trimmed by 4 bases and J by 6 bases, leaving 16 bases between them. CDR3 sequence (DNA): TGTGCCAGCTCACTCGGGGCAGGGATGTTCGAGCAGTACTTC. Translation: CASSLGAGMFEQYF.